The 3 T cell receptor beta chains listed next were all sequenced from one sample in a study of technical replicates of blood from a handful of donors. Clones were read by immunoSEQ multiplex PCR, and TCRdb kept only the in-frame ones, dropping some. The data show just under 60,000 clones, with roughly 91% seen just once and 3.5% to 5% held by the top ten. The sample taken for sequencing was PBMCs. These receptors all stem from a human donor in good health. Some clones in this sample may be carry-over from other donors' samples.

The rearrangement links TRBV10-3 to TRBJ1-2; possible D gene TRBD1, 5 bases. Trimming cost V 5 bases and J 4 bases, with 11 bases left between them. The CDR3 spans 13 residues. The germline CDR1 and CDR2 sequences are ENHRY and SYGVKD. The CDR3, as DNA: TGTGCCATCAGTAACGGGGGGGTCTATGGCTACACCTTC. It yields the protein CAISNGGVYGYTF.

CDR3 amino acids: CASSYTLMNTEAFF. DNA for the CDR3: TGCGCCAGCAGCTATACCCTAATGAACACTGAAGCTTTCTTT. The chain links TRBV5-1 to TRBJ1-1; D is uncertain. The CDR3 length is 14 residues. Trimming took 3 bases from V and 0 from J, leaving 9 bases between them. Germline CDR1 SGHRS, CDR2 YFSETQ. Drawing the rest from reference TRBV5-1 and TRBJ1-1, the complete variable domain is KAGVTQTPRYLIKTRGQQVTLSCSPISGHRSVSWYQQTPGQGLQFLFEYFSETQRNKGNFPGRFSGRQFSNSRSEMNVSTLELGDSALYLCASSYTLMNTEAFFGQGTRLTVV.

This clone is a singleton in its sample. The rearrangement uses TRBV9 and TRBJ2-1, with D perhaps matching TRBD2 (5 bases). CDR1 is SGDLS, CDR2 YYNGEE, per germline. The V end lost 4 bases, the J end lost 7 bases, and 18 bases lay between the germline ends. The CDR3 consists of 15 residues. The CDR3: CASSTLANSRNEQFF. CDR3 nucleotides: TGTGCCAGCAGCACTTTAGCGAATTCTAGGAATGAGCAGTTCTTC. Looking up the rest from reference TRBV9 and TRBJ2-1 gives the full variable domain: DSGVTQTPKHLITATGQRVTLRCSPRSGDLSVYWYQQSLDQGLQFLIQYYNGEERAKGNILERFSAQQFPDLHSELNLSSLELGDSALYFCASSTLANSRNEQFFGPGTRLTVL.